In its sample, the clone carrying this T cell receptor (beta chain) was seen a few times. The sample is drawn from a study of Graves' ophthalmopathy and Graves' hyperthyroidism. TCR beta CDR3 amplification used RNA transcripts. Amplification began with first-round RT-PCR using HTBI primers, then second-round multiplex PCR was performed. TCRdb re-called the multiplex PCR reads with MiXCR, one entry per CDR3 protein. The profile shows fewer than 600,000 distinct CDR3 sequences, 13% to 15% of them singletons. Germline CDR1 KGHSH, CDR2 LQKENI. V lost 5 bases to trimming and J lost 7 bases, with 11 bases between them. This CDR3 spans 12 amino acids.

This chain uses TRBV18 with TRBJ2-5, with D perhaps matching TRBD1 (5 bases). Sequences were obtained from blood. The receptor was derived from a woman under 40 with Graves' ophthalmopathy. The CDR3 here is CASSSRDPTQYF. The CDR3 DNA is TGTGCCAGCTCATCCAGGGATCCGACCCAGTACTTC.